This TCR beta chain was recovered during a study of blood T cells in healthy people across ages. Each donor gave approximately 9.7 milliliters of peripheral blood. Germline loops: CDR1 DFQATT, CDR2 SNEGSKA (reference sequence). CDR3 length: 13 residues. V lost 6 bases and J lost 4, with 16 bases in between. A sample-barcoded 5' primer and a J-beta primer mix were used in a second PCR of roughly 7 to 12 cycles. Every cDNA molecule carried a tag from a template-switch adaptor bearing 12 random nucleotides. TCRdb re-called the 5' RACE reads through MiXCR, storing one row per CDR3 protein. The table records 1,100,000 or so distinct CDR3 sequences, more than 35% of them present only once.

Sample: blood. The chain joins TRBV20-1 to TRBJ2-7; D is unclear. The TCR originated in an older woman in good health. The chain's CDR3 is CSAASLGLYEQYF. DNA for the CDR3: TGCAGTGCCGCTTCACTCGGATTATACGAGCAGTACTTC.